This entry lists 10 T cell receptor beta chains sequenced from one sample in a study of cytomegalovirus exposure and HLA in healthy donors. The PCR contained 60 Vbeta and 13 Jbeta primers. TCRdb's table, derived via immunoSEQ multiplex PCR, lists solely in-frame clones and lacks some. The sample holds about 160,000 clones. The sample taken for sequencing was PBMCs. The receptors originated from an older woman in good health and CMV-seronegative.

This chain uses TRBV6-5 with TRBJ2-1, with D unclear. V lost 2 bases, J lost 7 bases, and 18 bases lay in between. The germline V gene encodes CDR1 MNHEY and CDR2 SVGAGI. This CDR3 has 16 residues. The CDR3 coding sequence is TGTGCCAGCAGTTACACCTACAGTCCCAATGGGAATGAGCAGTTCTTC. Its protein product is CASSYTYSPNGNEQFF.

The V gene is TRBV5-1, the J gene TRBJ1-2, with D perhaps TRBD1 (6 bases). V lost 1 base and J lost 8, with 18 bases in between. This CDR3 is built from 15 residues. Germline CDR1 SGHRS, CDR2 YFSETQ. The CDR3 spells CASSLWNRAGEGYTF. The DNA of the CDR3 is TGCGCCAGCAGCTTGTGGAATAGGGCAGGGGAAGGCTACACCTTC.

This chain uses TRBV6-6 with TRBJ2-7; weak D call: TRBD1 (6 bases). The V and J ends lost 6 bases and 4 bases respectively, with 13 bases between them. CDR1 is MNHNY and CDR2 is SVGAGI in the germline V gene (reference sequence). This CDR3 is 13 amino acids long. This CDR3 reads CASSPVGGYEQYF. DNA of the CDR3: TGTGCCAGCAGCCCTGTAGGGGGATACGAGCAGTACTTC.

This rearrangement joins TRBV5-1 to TRBJ2-3; D remains ambiguous. CDR1 SGHRS and CDR2 YFSETQ come from the germline V gene. CDR3 length equals 13 residues. Trimming removed 3 bases from V and 1 base from J, with 6 bases in between. The CDR3 sequence is CASSSPGTDTQYF. CDR3 coding DNA: TGCGCCAGCAGCTCCCCGGGCACAGATACGCAGTATTTT. Based on the CDR3 plus reference TRBV5-1 and TRBJ2-3, the full variable domain is KAGVTQTPRYLIKTRGQQVTLSCSPISGHRSVSWYQQTPGQGLQFLFEYFSETQRNKGNFPGRFSGRQFSNSRSEMNVSTLELGDSALYLCASSSPGTDTQYFGPGTRLTVL.

This sequence joins TRBV2 and TRBJ2-1; 8 bases fit TRBD2. The CDR3 is 13 amino acids. Germline values: CDR1 SNHLY, CDR2 FYNNEI. With 7 bases clipped from V and 4 bases from J, the junction kept 3 bases outside the gene matches. CDR3 bases: TGTGCCAGCAAAGGCGGGGGGTACAATGAGCAGTTCTTC. This codes for CASKGGGYNEQFF.

The rearrangement links TRBV9 to TRBJ1-3; no reliable D call. The CDR3 length is 14 residues. The V and J ends lost 3 bases and 0 bases respectively, with 7 bases between them. Germline V gene lookup returns CDR1 SGDLS and CDR2 YYNGEE. CDR3 region: CASSGRSSGNTIYF. The CDR3 bases are TGTGCCAGCAGCGGACGGAGCTCTGGAAACACCATATATTTT.

The V call is TRBV14, the J call TRBJ2-1; the match to TRBD1 covers 7 bases. The germline V gene encodes CDR1 SGHDN and CDR2 FVKESK. V shed 1 base, J shed 4 bases, and the junction held 19 bases outside the gene matches. The CDR3 spans 20 residues. The CDR3 nucleotides read TGTGCCAGCAGCCAAGGGCTAGACAGGGATACCCATCCCTTATACAATGAGCAGTTCTTC. Its protein product is CASSQGLDRDTHPLYNEQFF.

The rearrangement joins TRBV7-3 to TRBJ2-1, with D tentatively TRBD1 (6 bases). Per germline, CDR1 SGHTA and CDR2 FQGTGA. The V and J ends lost 3 bases and 7 bases respectively, with 19 bases between them. This CDR3 has 16 residues. The CDR3: CASSLEITGTRNEQFF. The CDR3 DNA reads as TGTGCCAGCAGCTTGGAGATTACCGGGACACGAAATGAGCAGTTCTTC.

The chain has TRBV13 and TRBJ1-2, with D possibly being TRBD1 (6 bases). The ends were cut back, 5 bases at V and 7 bases at J, with 14 bases in the middle. The CDR3 is made up of 13 amino acids. Germline-derived CDR1 and CDR2 are PRHDT and FYEKMQ (reference sequence). CDR3 residues: CASSEGPTGGYTF. CDR3 bases: TGTGCCAGCAGCGAGGGTCCGACAGGTGGCTACACCTTC.

This chain connects TRBV11-1 to TRBJ2-7, with 10 bases identical to TRBD1. The CDR3 has 13 residues. Trimming cost V 5 bases and J 4 bases; bases outside gene matches: 2. Per germline, CDR1 SGHAT and CDR2 FQDESV (reference sequence). In DNA form, the CDR3 reads TGTGCCAGCAGCCGGGACAGGGGTTACGAGCAGTACTTC. This encodes CASSRDRGYEQYF.